This T cell receptor (beta chain) was identified during a study of T cells in Graves' hyperthyroidism and ophthalmopathy (dated by TCRdb to about 2019). The study in broad terms: Peripheral blood was collected at initial diagnosis, before any treatment. Following sampling, methimazole starting at 30 mg daily was given to hyperthyroidism patients, and high-dose intravenous methylprednisolone was given to ophthalmopathy patients. The paper reports TCR Vbeta CDR3 sequencing of more than 120 peripheral blood samples: over 40 ophthalmopathy, under 80 hyperthyroidism and approximately 17 progressor patients. In addition, the study compared T-cell repertoires in thyroid tissue and in blood from roughly six Graves' hyperthyroidism patients. An independent validation cohort of under 20 hyperthyroidism patients and about 16 patients who later progressed to ophthalmopathy tested prospective prediction of ophthalmopathy. The roughly 90 discovery patients were divided at random into training and test sets in a 7:3 ratio. A discovery cohort of roughly 100 patients, 43 with Graves' ophthalmopathy and approximately 55 with stable Graves' hyperthyroidism, was used to find distinguishing TCR V-J signatures.

Graves' hyperthyroidism was defined as stable when no progression to ophthalmopathy occurred over 18 months of follow-up. Hyperthyroidism patients were newly diagnosed, with disease duration under 2 months, and aged 18 to 65 years. Patients with uncontrolled infections, other autoimmune diseases, pregnancy or lactation were excluded. Diagnoses relied on clinical symptoms, serum thyroxine and TRAb, thyroid ultrasound and orbital computed tomography. PBMCs were separated from roughly 9.3 ml of fresh peripheral blood using Ficoll-Paque density gradient centrifugation. Total RNA was extracted using Trizol reagent, and RNA quality was assessed on an Agilent 2100 Bioanalyzer. Overall study results and their limits: In validation, the model predicted progression to ophthalmopathy with over 60% sensitivity and approximately 78% specificity, a median of approximately 6.7 months before onset. Ophthalmopathy was separated from stable hyperthyroidism by a 13 V-J signature model, with around 88% sensitivity and approximately 84% specificity obtained in cross-validation and 80%/75% obtained in testing. Sample size was not statistically predetermined, and investigators were not blinded to group allocation. Most expanded thyroid clonotypes (frequency above 0.001) were also detected in blood, a finding suggesting that blood repertoires may reflect thyroid immune responses.

On this clonotype: Its antigen is not yet known. One junction end does not reproduce the germline sequence, and a read error may be involved.

The CDR3, cysteine through phenylalanine, is 13 amino acids long. Solely the CDR3 DNA is kept, with 39 bases framed from the first base. Sequences DFQATT (CDR1) and SNEGSKA (CDR2) are obtained from the germline V gene (reference sequence). The TCR beta CDR3 regions were amplified from the RNA transcripts. The TCR CDR3 was subjected to a first round of RT-PCR using the HTBI primer set and the Qiagen OneStep RT-PCR kit. The libraries were constructed in a second round of multiplex PCR and then size-selected and purified. Paired-end sequencing of the libraries was performed with 100 bp reads on an Illumina HiSeq2000. The authors processed their data as follows. SOAPnuke was used to process the raw data, removing reads that contained adapters or uncalled bases, had a mean Phred below 15, or lacked an exact match to the constant primer or identifier. COPE v1.2.5 was used to merge the high-quality paired reads, and each unique nucleotide sequence was defined as a clonotype. Clonotypes were aligned to IMGT TRBV, TRBD and TRBJ reference segments using MiTCR v1.1. Only V-J combinations with frequency above 0.0001, covering approximately 99% of repertoires, were analysed. The TCS score was defined as the ratio of F50 (clonal expansion) to E x V (chaos), calculated using BLOSUM62-based TCRdist between CDR3 peptides within each V-J. Welch's t-statistics and random forest reduced several hundred V-J features to under 15, which were used in a naive Bayes classifier (R e1071). TCRdb reprocessing: public reads trimmed at Q25 with fastp, clones called with MiXCR, in-frame beta chains kept. One record per CDR3 amino acid sequence lists the most common genes and DNA. TCRdb, rather than the study authors, made the V and J calls. This sample holds about 340,000 distinct CDR3 sequences; 18% were observed only once. Approximately 54% of the sample is held by the ten biggest clonotypes.

This sequence was found in a woman between 45 and 65 years old with Graves' hyperthyroidism. Sequencing was done on a sample of blood. This chain is built from TRBV20-1 and TRBJ2-2, with no confidently assigned D gene. The CDR3 has the sequence CSVRSQNTGELFF. The DNA sequence reads TGCAGTGTTAGAAGCCAGAACACCGGGGAGCTGTTTTTT.